These 23 T cell receptor beta chains were sequenced from one sample in a study of early T cells in non-severe SARS-CoV-2 infection. TCRdb re-analysed the 5' RACE reads in MiXCR, keeping a single row per CDR3 protein. The data hold 25,000 to 30,000 distinct CDR3 sequences, with 9% to 10% observed a single time. The sequencing input was whole blood. These receptors were obtained from an adult who was a healthcare worker with PCR-confirmed SARS-CoV-2 infection or an uninfected control (not recorded which).

This clonotype was seen only a few times. The CDR3 DNA reads as TGTGCCATCTCCTATTGGGTGGGTCTTGAAGAGACCCAGTACTTC. Translated: CAISYWVGLEETQYF. The chain combines TRBV7-2 with TRBJ2-5; no firm D call. CDR1 and CDR2 from the germline V gene are SGHTA and FQGNSA. The V gene lost 10 bases and the J gene lost 3 bases, with 21 bases spanning the gap. The CDR3 has 15 residues.

About this clonotype itself: A much larger clone is a single base away; this may be a read error. The V and J genes are TRBV7-9 and TRBJ1-1; D unclear. There are 13 residues in the CDR3. Germline CDR1 and CDR2: SEHNR and FQNEAQ (reference sequence). Trimming removed 1 base at V and 5 bases at J, with 8 bases between. For the CDR3, the DNA is TGTGCCAGCAGCTTAGATTCGTTGACTGAAGCTTTCTTT. Encoded protein: CASSLDSLTEAFF.

This clonotype appeared many times. J is TRBJ2-1 and V is TRBV4-3; 9 bases line up with TRBD1. Losses at the gene ends were 0 bases for V and 0 bases for J; bases not matched to a gene: 6. Per germline, CDR1 LGHNA and CDR2 YSLEER. The CDR3 length is 18 residues. CDR3 region: CASSQDWDRVGSYNEQFF. Here the CDR3 DNA reads TGCGCCAGCAGCCAAGATTGGGACAGGGTTGGCTCCTACAATGAGCAGTTCTTC.

This clonotype was observed at least ten times. The V and J genes are TRBV29-1 and TRBJ2-7, with D hard to call. Germline V gives CDR1 SQVTM, CDR2 ANQGSEA. V lost 3 bases and J lost 4, with 7 bases in between. CDR3 size: 11 residues. The CDR3 sequence is CSVDTDYEQYF. As DNA, the CDR3 is TGCAGCGTTGACACTGATTACGAGCAGTACTTC.

This sequence joins TRBV10-1 and TRBJ1-3; D remains unclear. Trimming took 9 bases from V and 2 from J, leaving 11 bases between them. This CDR3 region has 13 residues. Germline CDR1 is WNHNN and CDR2 is SYGVQD (reference sequence). CDR3 sequence (DNA): TGCGCCAGTTCCACGAGGGCTGGAAACACCATATATTTT. Its protein product is CASSTRAGNTIYF.

This clonotype was seen a few times. V is TRBV6-1 and J is TRBJ2-7; 7 positions match TRBD1. The CDR3 is 13 amino acids. The J segment lost 2 bases and the V segment lost 7 bases, leaving 5 bases of the junction unmatched. CDR1 and CDR2 (germline): MNHNS, SASEGT. In DNA form, the CDR3 reads TGTGCCAGCACCCGGACAGGACCCTACGAGCAGTACTTC. Its translation is CASTRTGPYEQYF.

The chain uses TRBV6-2 or TRBV6-3 and TRBJ2-1, with 11 bases aligning to TRBD2. The V and J ends lost 6 bases and 5 bases, in that order; junction bases with no gene match: 3. This CDR3 spans 14 amino acids. Germline-derived CDR1 and CDR2 are MNHEY and SVGEGT. CDR3 loop: CASSPGLADNEQFF. The CDR3 DNA reads TGTGCCAGCAGCCCGGGACTAGCGGACAATGAGCAGTTCTTC.

This clonotype was detected only a few times. The chain is built from TRBV29-1 and TRBJ1-1; D might be TRBD1 (5 bases). V gave up 6 bases and J gave up 6 bases, with 20 bases separating them. This CDR3 is built from 14 residues. Germline V lookup: CDR1 SQVTM, CDR2 ANQGSEA. CDR3 residues: CSVRVQGSRAEAFF. CDR3 DNA sequence: TGCAGCGTGAGGGTTCAGGGTTCGCGCGCTGAAGCTTTCTTT.

This clonotype was observed at least ten times. The chain couples TRBV10-3 to TRBJ2-7, with a possible D match to TRBD1 (5 bases). Trimming left V 7 bases short and J 0 bases short, with 16 bases between. CDR3 size: 15 residues. In germline, CDR1 is ENHRY, CDR2 SYGVKD. This CDR3 is CAIMLKDRTSYEQYF. The CDR3 region has the DNA TGTGCCATCATGCTTAAAGACAGAACCTCCTACGAGCAGTACTTC.

V and J are TRBV6-4 and TRBJ2-3; D possibly matches TRBD1 or TRBD2 (5 bases each). The CDR3 loop spans 15 amino acids. CDR1 and CDR2 (germline): MRHNA, SNTAGT. Trimming removed 6 bases from V and 1 base from J, with 14 bases in between. CDR3 loop: CASSPWGGRTDTQYF. The CDR3 nucleotides read TGTGCCAGCAGCCCTTGGGGCGGGCGCACAGATACGCAGTATTTT.

J is TRBJ2-1 and V is TRBV10-3, with 7 bases lining up with TRBD1. J lost 5 bases, V lost 2 bases, and 9 bases had no gene match. In germline, CDR1 is ENHRY, CDR2 SYGVKD. This CDR3 is built from 16 residues. Written as DNA, the CDR3 is TGTGCCATCAGTGAGACGCTCGGGACAGTCGACAATGAGCAGTTCTTC. Protein sequence: CAISETLGTVDNEQFF.

In its sample, this clonotype was seen a few times. This chain links TRBV29-1 with TRBJ1-1; tentatively, D is TRBD1 (6 bases). Germline-derived CDR1 and CDR2 are SQVTM and ANQGSEA. The CDR3 runs to 10 residues. The CDR3 DNA follows: TGCAACCCCCTCAGGCAGGGGGCTTTCTTT. It translates to CNPLRQGAFF.

This clonotype occurred many times. The V gene is TRBV7-8, the J gene TRBJ1-2, with TRBD1 matching over 7 bases. The trim removed 1 base at V and 0 bases at J, leaving 5 bases unmatched. The CDR3 loop spans 16 amino acids. In germline, CDR1 is SGHVS, CDR2 FQNEAQ. The CDR3 bases are TGTGCCAGCAGCTTAGTGGGGACAGATGCTAACTATGGCTACACCTTC. It specifies CASSLVGTDANYGYTF.

This clonotype was observed a handful of times. This sequence joins TRBV9 and TRBJ2-4, with 7 positions matching TRBD2. The CDR3 consists of 14 residues. Germline V gene data show CDR1 as SGDLS and CDR2 as YYNGEE. V was pared by 3 bases and J by 4 bases, with 4 bases of the junction left unmatched. CDR3 protein: CASSGYGGKNIQYF. CDR3 nucleotides: TGTGCCAGCAGCGGATACGGGGGGAAAAACATTCAGTACTTC.

This clonotype was observed many times. This chain joins TRBV6-2 or TRBV6-3 and TRBJ2-3; D might be TRBD1 or TRBD2, each matching 5 bases. Deletions cut 5 bases from V and 4 bases from J, with 19 bases between. Germline CDR1 and CDR2: MNHEY and SVGEGT. The CDR3 length is 16 residues. This chain's CDR3 is CASSLLGPGSSDTQYF. In DNA, the CDR3 is TGTGCCAGCAGTCTCCTGGGGCCGGGGAGCTCAGATACGCAGTATTTT.

This clonotype was seen many times. The chain uses TRBV29-1 and TRBJ2-1; D call uncertain. The CDR3 loop spans 13 amino acids. Per the germline V gene, CDR1 is SQVTM and CDR2 is ANQGSEA. Trimming pared 8 bases from V and 0 bases from J, leaving 11 bases between. The CDR3 region is CSSRTGSYNEQFF. CDR3 DNA sequence: TGCAGCTCCAGGACGGGCTCCTACAATGAGCAGTTCTTC.

This clonotype was seen many times. The J gene is TRBJ2-5, the V gene TRBV5-4; D unresolved. The CDR3 is 13 amino acids. V was pared by 5 bases and J by 1 base, with 9 bases between. CDR1 and CDR2 from the germline V gene are SGHNT and YYREEE (reference sequence). CDR3 DNA sequence: TGTGCCAGCAGTCCGACAACCCAAGAGACCCAGTACTTC. Encoded protein: CASSPTTQETQYF.

This clonotype appeared many times. The chain links TRBV11-2 to TRBJ2-7; possibly TRBD2 for D (6 bases). Germline V gene data show CDR1 as SGHAT and CDR2 as FQNNGV. The CDR3 is 14 amino acids. Trimming removed 5 bases at V and 2 bases at J, with 13 bases between. The CDR3 DNA is TGTGCCAGCAGCCCCCAGTGGGGGGCCTACGAGCAGTACTTC. Amino acids: CASSPQWGAYEQYF.

There are many counts of this clonotype. V gene TRBV12-3 or TRBV12-4 combines with J gene TRBJ1-6; D not resolved. V dropped 1 base and J dropped 4 bases, with 14 bases sitting between them. CDR3 length equals 17 residues. The chain's CDR3 is CASSLEVQPGYNSPLHF. CDR3 sequence (DNA): TGTGCCAGCAGTTTAGAGGTTCAGCCTGGGTATAATTCACCCCTCCACTTT.

This clonotype has ten or more counts. The V gene is TRBV15, the J gene TRBJ2-7, with TRBD1 identical over 9 bases. Losses at the gene ends were 1 base for V and 7 bases for J; bases not matched to a gene: 11. Germline V lookup: CDR1 LNHNV, CDR2 YYDKDF (reference sequence). This CDR3 is 16 amino acids long. The CDR3 coding sequence is TGTGCCACCAGCAGAGGGGGGACAGGGCGCGCGTCGGAGCAGTACTTC. This encodes CATSRGGTGRASEQYF.

This clonotype was seen at least ten times. The chain joins TRBV20-1 to TRBJ2-4, with TRBD2 matching 8 bases. The CDR3 has 14 residues. Unmatched junction bases numbered 6, after V lost 7 bases and J lost 1 base. CDR1 DFQATT and CDR2 SNEGSKA come from the germline V gene (reference sequence). This CDR3 reads CSVPGGTAKNIQYF. CDR3 in DNA: TGCAGTGTTCCGGGGGGGACGGCCAAAAACATTCAGTACTTC.

This clonotype is medium-sized within its sample. The rearrangement uses TRBV7-2 and TRBJ2-5; no clear D. V was shortened by 1 base and J by 12 bases, with 12 bases between the two germline ends. The germline gives CDR1 SGHTA, CDR2 FQGNSA. The CDR3 extends over 12 amino acids. CDR3 bases: TGTGCCAGCAGCTTAGAAGTAACAGCCAAGTACTTC. It encodes CASSLEVTAKYF.

This clonotype was detected ten times or more. The chain joins TRBV25-1 to TRBJ2-5; TRBD2 matches 8 bases. Germline V gene lookup returns CDR1 MGHDK and CDR2 SYGVNS. The ends lost 10 bases at V and 2 bases at J; junction bases unmatched: 12. This CDR3 contains 15 residues. In DNA form, the CDR3 reads TGTGCCACCAGCTGGCGGGGGGACCCACAAGAGACCCAGTACTTC. Its translation is CATSWRGDPQETQYF.